These 15 T cell receptor beta chains originate from one sample sequenced in a study of T cells in Graves' hyperthyroidism and ophthalmopathy. What was amplified from RNA transcripts were TCR beta CDR3 regions. Initially, a first-round RT-PCR of the TCR CDR3 employed the HTBI primer set. In TCRdb, the multiplex PCR reads were re-called with MiXCR into one record per CDR3 protein. The sample has a few hundred thousand distinct CDR3 sequences; around a sixth are singletons. Sequencing was done on a sample of blood. These TCRs come from a man younger than 35 with Graves' ophthalmopathy.

This clonotype was seen ten or more times. The V gene is TRBV18, the J gene TRBJ1-1; no reliable D call. CDR1 and CDR2 from the germline V gene are KGHSH and LQKENI. Trimming removed 0 bases at V and 5 bases at J, with 7 bases between. The CDR3 covers 13 residues. DNA for the CDR3: TGTGCCAGCTCACCACCGGCATCTACTGAAGCTTTCTTT. Encoded protein: CASSPPASTEAFF. The whole variable domain, remainder taken from reference TRBV18 and TRBJ1-1, is NAGVMQNPRHLVRRRGQEARLRCSPMKGHSHVYWYRQLPEEGLKFMVYLQKENIIDESGMPKERFSAEFPKEGPSILRIQQVVRGDSAAYFCASSPPASTEAFFGQGTRLTVV.

The gene calls are TRBV2 and TRBJ1-3; D uncertain. Germline CDR1 SNHLY, CDR2 FYNNEI. The CDR3 sequence is 15 residues long. Deletions cut 4 bases from V and 0 bases from J, with 10 bases between. The CDR3 region is CASSAWADSGNTIYF. CDR3 coding DNA: TGTGCCAGCAGTGCTTGGGCAGACTCTGGAAACACCATATATTTT.

V gene TRBV12-3 or TRBV12-4 combines with J gene TRBJ1-3; tentatively, D is TRBD1 (6 bases). The CDR3 loop spans 13 amino acids. V shed 10 bases and J shed 2 bases, with 12 bases lying between them. The CDR3, as DNA: TGTGCCACCAGGGGTGGCGCTGGAAACACCATATATTTT. This encodes CATRGGAGNTIYF.

This clonotype has at least ten counts. The chain carries TRBV6-5 and TRBJ2-6; weak D call: TRBD2 (6 bases). The V end was cut by 6 bases, the J end by 3 bases, with 12 bases between. CDR3 size: 15 residues. Germline V gene lookup returns CDR1 MNHEY and CDR2 SVGAGI. CDR3: CASSHSGDGANVLTF. CDR3 nucleotides: TGTGCCAGCAGCCACTCGGGGGATGGGGCCAACGTCCTGACTTTC.

The chain joins TRBV12-3 or TRBV12-4 to TRBJ2-5; TRBD2 agrees at 11 bases. CDR3 length: 16 residues. With 2 bases clipped from V and 2 bases from J, the junction kept 4 bases outside the gene matches. The CDR3 region is CASSLTSGGLQETQYF. The CDR3, as DNA: TGTGCCAGCAGTTTAACTAGCGGGGGTCTACAAGAGACCCAGTACTTC.

This clonotype has only a few counts. This chain uses TRBV18 with TRBJ1-6; D is undetermined. Trimming took off 2 bases at V and 11 bases at J, with 13 bases between the two ends. Looked up from germline, CDR1 is KGHSH and CDR2 is LQKENI. This CDR3 has 14 residues. The CDR3 reads CASSPDSMVAPLHF. CDR3 DNA sequence: TGTGCCAGCTCACCAGATTCGATGGTGGCACCCCTCCACTTT.

There are a few counts of this clonotype. This chain uses TRBV19 with TRBJ1-4; no firm D call. Deletions cut 5 bases from V and 8 bases from J, with 12 bases between. CDR3 length equals 13 residues. CDR1 LNHDA and CDR2 SQIVND come from the germline V gene (reference sequence). CDR3 region: CASSPRVREKLFF. The DNA for the CDR3 is TGTGCCAGTAGTCCCCGGGTTCGAGAAAAACTGTTTTTT.

This clonotype was observed at least ten times. CDR3 nucleotide sequence: TGTGCCAGCAGCCAAGAAGGGCGGAGGAACAATGAGCAGTTCTTC. Its translation: CASSQEGRRNNEQFF. The chain couples TRBV3-1 to TRBJ2-1, with D tentatively TRBD2 (5 bases). The length of the CDR3 is 15 residues. The germline V and J ends were trimmed by 0 bases and 5 bases, with 11 bases remaining between them. Germline CDR1 and CDR2: LGHDT and YNNKEL (reference sequence).

In its sample, this clonotype was seen many times. V is TRBV20-1 and J is TRBJ1-2, with 7 nucleotides matching TRBD1. J was trimmed by 8 bases and V by 3 bases; bases with no gene match: 12. The CDR3 has 14 amino acids. Germline V gene sequence: CDR1 DFQATT, CDR2 SNEGSKA (reference sequence). The CDR3 loop is CSASSGVTGLGYTF. CDR3 coding DNA: TGCAGTGCTAGTAGTGGGGTGACAGGGTTGGGCTACACCTTC.

This clonotype appeared many times. The V gene is TRBV5-1, the J gene TRBJ1-1, with 7 nucleotides matching TRBD1. CDR1 SGHRS and CDR2 YFSETQ come from the germline V gene. Trimming took 3 bases from V and 9 from J; bases not matched to a gene: 11. The CDR3 covers 14 residues. Written as DNA, the CDR3 is TGCGCCAGCAGCTCGGGACAGCTAGGGGACCAAGCTTTCTTT. Amino acid sequence: CASSSGQLGDQAFF. Using reference TRBV5-1 and TRBJ1-1 for the parts outside the CDR3, the full variable domain is KAGVTQTPRYLIKTRGQQVTLSCSPISGHRSVSWYQQTPGQGLQFLFEYFSETQRNKGNFPGRFSGRQFSNSRSEMNVSTLELGDSALYLCASSSGQLGDQAFFGQGTRLTVV.

Ten or more counts support this clonotype. The gene calls are TRBV5-1 and TRBJ1-1; D gene uncertain. Germline loops: CDR1 SGHRS, CDR2 YFSETQ. This CDR3 region has 13 residues. V was cut by 0 bases and J by 7 bases, with 10 bases left in between. Here the CDR3 reads CASSLVRRNEAFF. The CDR3 DNA sequence: TGCGCCAGCAGCTTGGTCCGCCGTAATGAAGCTTTCTTT. Combining the CDR3 with reference TRBV5-1 and TRBJ1-1 gives the whole variable domain KAGVTQTPRYLIKTRGQQVTLSCSPISGHRSVSWYQQTPGQGLQFLFEYFSETQRNKGNFPGRFSGRQFSNSRSEMNVSTLELGDSALYLCASSLVRRNEAFFGQGTRLTVV.

This clonotype was detected a few times. The rearrangement joins TRBV15 to TRBJ2-4; D possibly corresponds to TRBD1 (6 bases). CDR1 and CDR2 (germline): LNHNV, YYDKDF (reference sequence). The CDR3 extends over 17 amino acids. V lost 0 bases and J lost 0, with 12 bases in between. Written as DNA, the CDR3 is TGTGCCACCAGCAGAGATGGACAGAATCTAGCCAAAAACATTCAGTACTTC. Protein: CATSRDGQNLAKNIQYF. Together with reference TRBV15 and TRBJ2-4, the CDR3 gives the full variable domain: DAMVIQNPRYQVTQFGKPVTLSCSQTLNHNVMYWYQQKSSQAPKLLFHYYDKDFNNEADTPDNFQSRRPNTSFCFLDIRSPGLGDTAMYLCATSRDGQNLAKNIQYFGAGTRLSVL.

The V call is TRBV7-3, the J call TRBJ2-2; 12 bases map to TRBD1. V was pared by 5 bases and J by 1 base, with 11 bases of the junction left unmatched. Germline values: CDR1 SGHTA, CDR2 FQGTGA. The CDR3 totals 19 residues. CDR3 nucleotide sequence: TGTGCCAGCAGCCCCAAGGGGACAGGGGGCCGATTGAACACCGGGGAGCTGTTTTTT. Amino acids: CASSPKGTGGRLNTGELFF.

This chain links TRBV19 with TRBJ1-5; no clear D. CDR1 and CDR2 (germline): LNHDA, SQIVND (reference sequence). Trimming cost V 6 bases and J 1 base, with 13 bases left between them. The CDR3 is 15 amino acids. CDR3: CASRPAGGSNQPQHF. In DNA, the CDR3 is TGTGCCAGTAGGCCAGCGGGCGGGAGCAATCAGCCCCAGCATTTT.

This clonotype was seen at least ten times. The CDR3 protein is CASSEGLARASTDTQYF. CDR3 sequence (DNA): TGTGCCAGCAGTGAAGGTCTAGCGCGGGCTAGCACAGATACGCAGTATTTT. The rearrangement links TRBV2 to TRBJ2-3, with D perhaps matching TRBD2 (6 bases). In germline, CDR1 is SNHLY, CDR2 FYNNEI. Trimming took off 1 base at V and 0 bases at J, with 14 bases between the two ends. The CDR3 has 17 residues.